Listed below are T cell receptor beta chains from one sample, sequenced in a study of blood T cell repertoires in COVID-19. Repertoires were generated with immunoSEQ multiplex PCR, while TCRdb's copy carries only in-frame clones and drops some. Of under 60,000 clones detected, about 90% appear once; the ten largest clones hold 2.5% to 3.5%. Sequenced: peripheral blood. These receptors were collected from a human donor in a cohort sampled during active COVID-19. CDR3s include the opening cysteine and the closing phenylalanine or tryptophan. A D gene is named only where the DNA matches it firmly. Size is omitted from some rows. Given values are once, few, many or a class for expanded clones.

D gene,clone size,J gene,V gene,CDR3 DNA,CDR3 protein
TRBD1,.,TRBJ1-6,TRBV9,TGTGCCAGCAGCGTAGGGGACAGGAATTATAATTCACCCCTCCACTTT,CASSVGDRNYNSPLHF
TRBD1,.,TRBJ1-1,TRBV5-4,TGTGCCAGCAGCGGAGGGGACAGCACTGAAGCTTTCTTT,CASSGGDSTEAFF
.,.,TRBJ2-1,TRBV14,TGTGCCAGCGGTGGGCTAAACGTGCAGTTCTTC,CASGGLNVQFF
.,once,TRBJ1-5,TRBV27,TGTGCCAGCAGTACGGGGGGGGGTAACAATCAGCCCCAGCATTTT,CASSTGGGNNQPQHF
TRBD2,.,TRBJ2-7,TRBV11-2,TGTGCCAGCAGCTCGACTAGCGGACTCCCCTACGAGCAGTACTTC,CASSSTSGLPYEQYF
.,few,TRBJ1-5,TRBV12-3/TRBV12-4,TGTGCCAGCAGTTACCGAGCGGGTCAGCCCCAGCATTTT,CASSYRAGQPQHF
TRBD1,.,TRBJ1-3,TRBV3-1/TRBV3-2,TGTGCCAGCAGCTCGCCGGGACAGGGGGTCTCTGGAAACACCATATATTTT,CASSSPGQGVSGNTIYF
TRBD2,.,TRBJ2-1,TRBV14,TGTGCCAGCAGCCGGCTGCGGGAGACGGGCAATGAGCAGTTCTTC,CASSRLRETGNEQFF
.,medium-sized,TRBJ2-7,TRBV2,TGTGCCAGCAGCCCCTACTTGTACGAGCAGTACTTC,CASSPYLYEQYF
TRBD2,once,TRBJ2-1,TRBV9,TGTGCCAGCAGCGTTAGCGGGAGAAGCGATGAGCAGTTCTTC,CASSVSGRSDEQFF
TRBD1,.,TRBJ1-6,TRBV30,TGTGCCTGGAGTAGAGACAGGGTGGGTTCACCCCTCCACTTT,CAWSRDRVGSPLHF
.,.,TRBJ1-5,TRBV21-1,TGTGCCAGTAGGGACAGGGGATTACAGCCCCAGCATTTT,CASRDRGLQPQHF
TRBD1,.,TRBJ1-4,TRBV5-4,TGTGCCAGCAGCATAACAGGGGGCTCGGGGGAAAAACTGTTTTTT,CASSITGGSGEKLFF
.,.,TRBJ2-7,TRBV29-1,TGCAGCGTAGCTAGACACGGGAGCTCCTACGAGCAGTACTTC,CSVARHGSSYEQYF
.,few,TRBJ2-1,TRBV5-1,TGCGCCAGCAGCTTGGGAGCCCTACCGTACAATGAGCAGTTCTTC,CASSLGALPYNEQFF
TRBD2,once,TRBJ2-7,TRBV9,TGTGCCAGCAGCGTAGATGGGACTAGCGGGAGGGCCGGTGAGCAGTACTTC,CASSVDGTSGRAGEQYF
TRBD1,.,TRBJ2-1,TRBV30,TGTGCCTGGAGTGTACAGGGGTTCCATGAGCAGTTCTTC,CAWSVQGFHEQFF